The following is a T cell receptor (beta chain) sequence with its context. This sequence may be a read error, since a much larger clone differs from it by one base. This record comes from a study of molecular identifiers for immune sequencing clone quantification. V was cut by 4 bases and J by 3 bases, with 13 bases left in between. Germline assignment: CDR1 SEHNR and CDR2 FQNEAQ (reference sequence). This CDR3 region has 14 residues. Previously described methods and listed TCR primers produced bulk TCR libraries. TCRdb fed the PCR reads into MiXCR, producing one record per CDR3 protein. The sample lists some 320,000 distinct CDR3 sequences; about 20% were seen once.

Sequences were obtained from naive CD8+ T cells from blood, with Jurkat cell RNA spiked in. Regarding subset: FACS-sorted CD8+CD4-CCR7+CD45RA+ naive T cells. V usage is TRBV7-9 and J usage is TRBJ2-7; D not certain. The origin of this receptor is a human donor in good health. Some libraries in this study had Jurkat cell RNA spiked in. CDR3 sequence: CASSSLGNLYEQYF. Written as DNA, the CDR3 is TGTGCCAGCAGCTCACTTGGGAACCTCTACGAGCAGTACTTC.